This is a list of T cell receptor beta chains from one sample in a study of cytomegalovirus exposure and HLA in healthy donors. Here immunoSEQ multiplex PCR was the method, and the copy in TCRdb shows in-frame clones only, minus some. Of some 200,000 clones in the sample, around 81% were seen once. The sequencing sample was made of PBMCs. The receptor source for this set is a woman in her 30s in good health and CMV-seropositive. Each CDR3 is given with its conserved first and last residue. A D gene is named only where the DNA matches it firmly. Clone size is given for some rows only: seen once, a few or many times, or a class if the clone is expanded.

D | J | size | V | DNA | CDR3
- | TRBJ1-1 | few | TRBV12-2 | TGTGCAAGCCGGTCGCCCTCTGCTGAAGCTTTCTTT | CASRSPSAEAFF
- | TRBJ2-7 | - | TRBV30 | TGTGCCCGGGGACTTCGTGGGTCCTACGAGCAGTACTTC | CARGLRGSYEQYF
TRBD1 | TRBJ1-1 | - | TRBV29-1 | TGCAGCGTTGCTCGACAGGGACAAAGTGAAGCTTTCTTT | CSVARQGQSEAFF
TRBD1 | TRBJ1-2 | - | TRBV15 | TGTGCCACCAGAAAGTCGACAGGGAACTATGGCTACACCTTC | CATRKSTGNYGYTF
- | TRBJ1-1 | - | TRBV11-2 | TGTGCCAGCAGCTTCCCCCTTTTCGCAAAGGGGGTGAACACTGAAGCTTTCTTT | CASSFPLFAKGVNTEAFF
TRBD1 | TRBJ1-1 | - | TRBV9 | TGTGCCAGCAGCGTCCACGCCCAGACAGGGCCCAAGAGGAATGCTTTCTTT | CASSVHAQTGPKRNAFF
- | TRBJ2-1 | once | TRBV15 | TGTGCCACCAGCAGAGCGGTAGCGGCCGCCCTAGACAATGAGCAGTTCTTC | CATSRAVAAALDNEQFF
- | TRBJ2-7 | - | TRBV19 | TGTGCCAGTAGCGTGGGAAGGGGATCCTACGAGCAGTACTTC | CASSVGRGSYEQYF
- | TRBJ1-1 | - | TRBV9 | TGTGCCAGCAGCGTTGGGCCAGCTTATACTGAAGCTTTCTTT | CASSVGPAYTEAFF
TRBD1 | TRBJ2-7 | - | TRBV7-9 | TGTGCCAGCAGCTTAGGGACAGGCTCCTACGAGCAGTACTTC | CASSLGTGSYEQYF
TRBD2 | TRBJ2-1 | - | TRBV9 | TGTGCCAGCAGCGAAAACGGACTAGCGGGAGGCAATGAGCAGTTCTTC | CASSENGLAGGNEQFF
- | TRBJ2-2 | - | TRBV5-6 | TGTGCCAGCAGCTCCGGCCGGGACACCGGGGAGCTGTTTTTT | CASSSGRDTGELFF
- | TRBJ1-1 | - | TRBV2 | TGTGCCAGCCCCATGGGGCAGGAAAGCGTGAACACTGAAGCTTTCTTT | CASPMGQESVNTEAFF
- | TRBJ1-1 | - | TRBV7-9 | TGTGCCATCGAGAGGGTCGAAGCTTTCTTT | CAIERVEAFF
- | TRBJ2-3 | - | TRBV30 | TGTGCCTGGAATATGCCGGGGGATACCATACTTACGCAGTATTTT | CAWNMPGDTILTQYF
- | TRBJ1-3 | - | TRBV5-4 | TGTGCCAGCAGCTTGGAACAGCCCTCTGGAAACACCATATATTTT | CASSLEQPSGNTIYF
- | TRBJ1-2 | - | TRBV6-6 | TGTGCCAGCAGGGACAGCATCTATGGCTACACCTTC | CASRDSIYGYTF
- | TRBJ2-7 | few | TRBV7-2 | TGTGCCAGCAAGCCCGGTGGGAGCTCCTACGAGCAGTACTTC | CASKPGGSSYEQYF
TRBD2 | TRBJ2-3 | - | TRBV7-9 | TGTGCCAGCAGCCCCGGGGGGACCGGAGATACGCAGTATTTT | CASSPGGTGDTQYF
TRBD1 | TRBJ1-2 | once | TRBV19 | TGTGCCAGTAGTATCCGGACAGGGGATGCTAACTATGGCTACACCTTC | CASSIRTGDANYGYTF
- | TRBJ1-3 | - | TRBV12-5 | TGTGCTAGTGGTTTGGTACTAGGACTTAGAGATGGAAACACCATATATTTT | CASGLVLGLRDGNTIYF
TRBD1 | TRBJ2-6 | - | TRBV5-1 | TGCGCCAGCAGCACCTGGACAGGGGACGCTGGGGCCAACGTCCTGACTTTC | CASSTWTGDAGANVLTF
- | TRBJ1-2 | once | TRBV5-5 | TGTGCCAGCAGCTGGGTTCCTATTAAGGGGGCTAACTATGGCTACACCTTC | CASSWVPIKGANYGYTF
TRBD2 | TRBJ2-5 | once | TRBV27 | TGTGCCAGCAGTTTTCGAACTAGCGGGGGGGCCAAAGGGACCCAGTACTTC | CASSFRTSGGAKGTQYF
- | TRBJ1-2 | - | TRBV5-1 | TGCGCCAGCAGCTTAGGGGCAGGGGCCCGTGACTATGGCTACACCTTC | CASSLGAGARDYGYTF
TRBD1 | TRBJ1-4 | - | TRBV5-1 | TGCGCCAGCTCTGAAGCCGGGACAGGGGATGAAAAACTGTTTTTT | CASSEAGTGDEKLFF
- | TRBJ2-5 | - | TRBV11-2 | TGTGCCAGCAGCTTGGGGGGGCTTTCTCAAGAGACCCAGTACTTC | CASSLGGLSQETQYF
TRBD1 | TRBJ1-1 | - | TRBV2 | TGTGCCAGCAGTCCTGACAGGGGGCACACTGAAGCTTTCTTT | CASSPDRGHTEAFF
- | TRBJ2-1 | - | TRBV6-5 | TGTGCCAGCAGTACAGGCCCCTACAATGAGCAGTTCTTC | CASSTGPYNEQFF
TRBD1 | TRBJ1-2 | - | TRBV27 | TGTGCCAGCAGTTTATTAGGGACAGACCATGGCTACACCTTC | CASSLLGTDHGYTF
TRBD1 | TRBJ2-7 | - | TRBV30 | TGTGCCTGGACAACCGGGACAGGGGGCTGGTACGAGCAGTACTTC | CAWTTGTGGWYEQYF
- | TRBJ1-2 | - | TRBV7-9 | TGTGCCAGCAGCTTAGAACAGGGCTTCGCTAACTATGGCTACACCTTC | CASSLEQGFANYGYTF
- | TRBJ1-1 | - | TRBV10-2 | TGCGCCAGCCGGTTAGCGAGGTCAAGCGGGACTGAAGCTTTCTTT | CASRLARSSGTEAFF
TRBD1 | TRBJ1-1 | - | TRBV5-1 | TGCGCCAGCAGCTCGGAAGGACAGGGGGCGCTTAAAGCTTTCTTT | CASSSEGQGALKAFF
- | TRBJ2-3 | once | TRBV27 | TGTGCCAGCAGTTTATTAGGGGGGGAAGGAGTCACAGATACGCAGTATTTT | CASSLLGGEGVTDTQYF
TRBD1 | TRBJ2-1 | - | TRBV9 | TGTGCCAGCAGCGTAGCAGGGGGCCTTCACAATGAGCAGTTCTTC | CASSVAGGLHNEQFF
- | TRBJ2-3 | - | TRBV6-5 | TGTGCCAGCAGTCCAGACCCAGGGAATCCAGATACGCAGTATTTT | CASSPDPGNPDTQYF
- | TRBJ2-7 | - | TRBV6-1 | TGTGCCAGCACCTCCATGCGTTTAGGGGCCAACGAGCAGTACTTC | CASTSMRLGANEQYF
- | TRBJ1-5 | once | TRBV6-5 | TGTGCCAGCAAAGAACAGGGAGTGGGGCAGCCCCAGCATTTT | CASKEQGVGQPQHF
- | TRBJ1-1 | - | TRBV6-5 | TGTGCCAGCAGTTACGCAACAGGGCCCCTAGCTTTCTTT | CASSYATGPLAFF
- | TRBJ2-1 | - | TRBV28 | TGTGCCAGCAGTTTGTCAGGGAATGAGCAGTTCTTC | CASSLSGNEQFF
- | TRBJ2-1 | - | TRBV9 | TGTGCCAGCAGCGTAGGAGGTACGTCACGCAACAATGAGCAGTTCTTC | CASSVGGTSRNNEQFF
- | TRBJ1-5 | - | TRBV6-1 | TGTGCCAGCAGTCGGGTCTCGAAAGCGAATCAGCCCCAGCATTTT | CASSRVSKANQPQHF
TRBD2 | TRBJ2-1 | - | TRBV7-2 | TGTGCCAGCAGCTTGTGGACTAGTGTGGATGAGCAGTTCTTC | CASSLWTSVDEQFF
- | TRBJ1-2 | - | TRBV2 | TGTGCCAGCGTTCAGGACTATGGCTACACCTTC | CASVQDYGYTF
TRBD2 | TRBJ2-4 | once | TRBV5-1 | TGCGCCAGCAGCCTTGGGGAGGGCATTCAGTACTTC | CASSLGEGIQYF
TRBD1 | TRBJ2-7 | - | TRBV7-9 | TGTGCCAGCAGCTTGGAGACAGGGGGCGAGCAGTACTTC | CASSLETGGEQYF
- | TRBJ2-1 | once | TRBV7-2 | TGTGCCAGCAGCTTAGAGAGCAGGGTTCATGAGCAGTTCTTC | CASSLESRVHEQFF
- | TRBJ2-3 | - | TRBV28 | TGTGCCAGCAGTTTATTCGGGGATAGCACAGATACGCAGTATTTT | CASSLFGDSTDTQYF
TRBD1 | TRBJ2-3 | - | TRBV7-7 | TGTGCCAGCAGCACCGGGACAGGGATCACAGATACGCAGTATTTT | CASSTGTGITDTQYF
- | TRBJ1-1 | few | TRBV7-9 | TGTGCCAGCAGCTTAGGACAGCTTGAAGCTTTCTTT | CASSLGQLEAFF
TRBD2 | TRBJ2-7 | - | TRBV4-3 | TGCGCCGGCAGACGAGCGGGAGGGGGCCCCTACGAGCAGTACTTC | CAGRRAGGGPYEQYF